A selection of T cell receptor beta chains follows, all from one sample in a study of cytomegalovirus exposure and HLA in healthy donors. Some clones are missing from TCRdb's copy, which holds only in-frame ones; the method was immunoSEQ multiplex PCR. Reported are about 200,000 clones; the ten largest clones contain 0.74%. What was sequenced was PBMCs. These receptor sequences come from a boy younger than 18 in good health and CMV-seronegative. Both conserved end residues are part of each CDR3. The D gene is left open where the match is weak.

>TRBV6-5|TRBD1|TRBJ2-2
CASRSTGGYTGELFF
TGTGCCAGCAGATCAACAGGGGGCTACACCGGGGAGCTGTTTTTT
>TRBV6-5|TRBD1|TRBJ1-2
CASSYSAGGLGYGYTF
TGTGCCAGCAGTTACTCGGCAGGGGGCCTAGGTTATGGCTACACCTTC
>TRBV19|-|TRBJ1-1
CASSWQGNTEAFF
TGTGCCAGTAGTTGGCAGGGGAACACTGAAGCTTTCTTT
>TRBV5-1|-|TRBJ2-3
CASSLRGPQDTQYF
TGCGCCAGCAGCTTAAGGGGTCCGCAAGATACGCAGTATTTT
>TRBV7-2|TRBD1|TRBJ1-3
CASSLSPDRAGNTIYF
TGTGCCAGCAGCTTATCCCCCGACAGGGCCGGAAACACCATATATTTT
>TRBV19|-|TRBJ2-7
CASSHGAGSYEQYF
TGTGCCAGTAGCCATGGAGCTGGCTCCTACGAGCAGTACTTC
>TRBV7-8|-|TRBJ1-1
CASSWNRETTEAFF
TGTGCCAGCAGCTGGAACCGGGAGACCACTGAAGCTTTCTTT
>TRBV9|-|TRBJ2-3
CASSETLGPTNTQYF
TGTGCCAGCAGCGAGACATTGGGGCCCACAAATACGCAGTATTTT
>TRBV7-8|-|TRBJ1-1
CASRRRENTEAFF
TGTGCCAGCAGGCGCCGGGAGAACACTGAAGCTTTCTTT
>TRBV6-5|TRBD1|TRBJ2-7
CASSADRGHYEQYF
TGTGCCAGCAGTGCCGACAGGGGACACTACGAGCAGTACTTC
>TRBV6-1|-|TRBJ2-5
CASSRSHYQETQYF
TGTGCCAGCAGTCGATCACATTACCAAGAGACCCAGTACTTC
>TRBV5-4|-|TRBJ1-6
CASSLGGGRSPLHF
TGTGCCAGCAGCTTGGGTGGGGGGAGGTCACCCCTCCACTTT
>TRBV6-5|-|TRBJ1-2
CASSYGGSRSYGYTF
TGTGCCAGCAGTTACGGGGGGAGTCGGAGCTACGGCTACACCTTC
>TRBV11-2|TRBD1|TRBJ1-4
CASSLGQGGTNEKLFF
TGTGCCAGCAGCCTAGGACAGGGTGGTACTAATGAAAAACTGTTTTTT
>TRBV7-9|-|TRBJ2-7
CASSSDSSSYEQYF
TGTGCCAGCAGCTCCGACAGTAGCTCCTACGAGCAGTACTTC
>TRBV2|-|TRBJ2-1
CASAGSSYNEQFF
TGTGCCAGCGCGGGGAGCTCCTACAATGAGCAGTTCTTC
>TRBV12-5|TRBD1|TRBJ2-3
CASGSGQGAVDTQYF
TGTGCTAGTGGTTCCGGACAGGGGGCTGTAGATACGCAGTATTTT
>TRBV6-1|TRBD1|TRBJ1-3
CASSDRTGAGNTIYF
TGTGCCAGCAGTGACCGGACAGGGGCTGGAAACACCATATATTTT